This T cell receptor (beta chain) was sequenced in a study of T cells in Graves' hyperthyroidism and ophthalmopathy. Study at large: Sampling of peripheral blood happened at initial diagnosis, prior to any treatment.

Not enrolled were patients with uncontrolled infection, other autoimmune disease, pregnancy or lactation. This CDR3 is 15 amino acids long. CDR1 and CDR2 from the germline V gene are DFQATT and SNEGSKA (reference sequence). The V gene lost 3 bases and the J gene lost 1 base, with 15 bases spanning the gap. A word on this clonotype: Antigen specificity is unknown. This may stem from a read error, because a much larger clone lies one nucleotide away.

Regarding the study as a whole: Ophthalmopathy was distinguished from stable hyperthyroidism by 13 V-J signatures. Most thyroid clonotypes that were expanded above 0.001 also turned up in blood.

The TCR beta CDR3 regions underwent amplification using RNA transcripts as the source. A first-round RT-PCR of the TCR CDR3 used the HTBI primer set. MiXCR, run by TCRdb on the multiplex PCR reads, gives a single entry per CDR3 protein. The profile covers approximately 600,000 distinct CDR3 sequences, with around 20% appearing a single time and about 35% taken by the ten largest. The sequencing input was blood. The V call is TRBV20-1, the J call TRBJ1-1, with D tentatively TRBD1 (6 bases). The source is a man aged 25 to 45 with Graves' ophthalmopathy. The CDR3 protein is CSASDGQTSNTEAFF. CDR3 sequence (DNA): TGCAGTGCTAGTGACGGACAGACCTCGAACACTGAAGCTTTCTTT.